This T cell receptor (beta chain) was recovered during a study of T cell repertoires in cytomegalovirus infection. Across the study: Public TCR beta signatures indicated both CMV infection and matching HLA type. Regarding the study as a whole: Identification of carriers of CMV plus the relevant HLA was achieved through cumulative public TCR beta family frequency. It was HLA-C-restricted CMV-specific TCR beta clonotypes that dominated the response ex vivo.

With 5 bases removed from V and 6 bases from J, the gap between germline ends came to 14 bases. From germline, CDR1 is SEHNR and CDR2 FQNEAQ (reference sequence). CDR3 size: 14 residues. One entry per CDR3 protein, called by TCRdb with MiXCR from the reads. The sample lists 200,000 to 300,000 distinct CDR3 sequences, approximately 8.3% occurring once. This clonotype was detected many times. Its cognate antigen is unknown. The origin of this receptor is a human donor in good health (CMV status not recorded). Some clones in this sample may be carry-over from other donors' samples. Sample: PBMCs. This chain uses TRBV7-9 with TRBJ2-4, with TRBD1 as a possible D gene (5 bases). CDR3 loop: CASSKDKTRNIQYF. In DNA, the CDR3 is TGTGCCAGCAGCAAGGACAAAACCCGAAACATTCAGTACTTC.